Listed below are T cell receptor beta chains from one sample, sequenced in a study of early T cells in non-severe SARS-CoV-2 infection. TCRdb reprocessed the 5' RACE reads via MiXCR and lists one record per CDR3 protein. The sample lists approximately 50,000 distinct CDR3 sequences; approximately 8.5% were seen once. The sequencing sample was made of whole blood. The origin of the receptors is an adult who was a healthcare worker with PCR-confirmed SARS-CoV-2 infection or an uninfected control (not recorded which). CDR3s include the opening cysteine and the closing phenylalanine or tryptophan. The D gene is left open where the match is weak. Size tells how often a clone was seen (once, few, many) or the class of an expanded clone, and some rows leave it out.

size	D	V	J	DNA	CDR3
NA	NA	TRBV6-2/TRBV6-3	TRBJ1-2	TGTGCCACCAAGGGGGACCCCGTCAGCTATGGCTACACCTTC	CATKGDPVSYGYTF
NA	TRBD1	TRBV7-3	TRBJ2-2	TGTGCCAGCAGCTCGGACAGGGCCGGGGAGCTGTTTTTT	CASSSDRAGELFF
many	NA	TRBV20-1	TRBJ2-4	TGCAGTGCTAGAGAGCCGTTTCTAGCCAAAAACATTCAGTACTTC	CSAREPFLAKNIQYF
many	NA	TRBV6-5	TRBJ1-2	TGTGCCAGCAAGGGACACAACTATGGCTACACCTTC	CASKGHNYGYTF
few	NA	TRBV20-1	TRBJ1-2	TGCAGTGCTCCAGACGGAGGAAACTATGGCTACACCTTC	CSAPDGGNYGYTF
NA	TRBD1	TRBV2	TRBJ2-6	TGTGCCAGCAGCTATGGACAGGGAGGCGGCTCTGGGGCCAACGTCCTGACTTTC	CASSYGQGGGSGANVLTF
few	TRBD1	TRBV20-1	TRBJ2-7	TGCAGTGCTGATGACAGGGCCTCCTACGAGCAGTACTTC	CSADDRASYEQYF
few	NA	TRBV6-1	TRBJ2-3	TGTGCCAGCAGTGAAGGGCGAGATACGCAGTATTTT	CASSEGRDTQYF
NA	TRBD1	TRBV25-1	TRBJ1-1	TGTGCCAGCAGTGATGGAGGGGGCCGCCCGGGTCGACCTTTCTTT	CASSDGGGRPGRPFF
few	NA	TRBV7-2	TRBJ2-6	TGTGCCAGCAGCTTAAGAGGAGTCGGGGCGTACTCTGGGGCCAGCGTCCTGACTTTC	CASSLRGVGAYSGASVLTF
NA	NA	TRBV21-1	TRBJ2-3	TGTGCCAGCAGGGTCAGCAGAGCCCGCACAGATACGCAGTATTTT	CASRVSRARTDTQYF
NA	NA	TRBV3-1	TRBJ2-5	TGTGCCAGCAGCCATTCCGGCGGAGGGGCGGCCCAAGAGACCCAGTACTTC	CASSHSGGGAAQETQYF
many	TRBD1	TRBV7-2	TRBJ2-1	TGTGCCAGCAGCTTAGAGGCCCGGGACAGGGGTAATGAGCAGTTCTTC	CASSLEARDRGNEQFF
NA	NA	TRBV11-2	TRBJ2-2	TGTGCCAGCAGCCCCTTCTATCGGGACGGGACCACCGGGGAGCTGTTTTTT	CASSPFYRDGTTGELFF
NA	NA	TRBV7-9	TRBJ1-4	TGTGCCAGCAGCTTCTCCGGACGGGGGAATGAAAAACTGTTTTTT	CASSFSGRGNEKLFF
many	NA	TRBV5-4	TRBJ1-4	TGTGCCAGCAGCTTGGGGCAGGCGCCTGAAAAACTGTTTTTT	CASSLGQAPEKLFF
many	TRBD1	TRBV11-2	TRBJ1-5	TGTGCCAGCAGCTTCGGGACAGACCGTAGCAATCAGCCCCAGCATTTT	CASSFGTDRSNQPQHF
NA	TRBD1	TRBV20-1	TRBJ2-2	TGCAGTGCTAGAAAGCGGGGACAGGGGGCCGGGGAGCTGTTTTTT	CSARKRGQGAGELFF
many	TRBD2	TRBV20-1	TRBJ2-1	TGCAGTGCTAGGAGTACTAGCGGGAGGCATGGGGCCTACAATGAGCAGTTCTTC	CSARSTSGRHGAYNEQFF
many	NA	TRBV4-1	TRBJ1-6	TGCGCCAGCAGCCCGACCGGGAGCTCCTATAATTCACCCCTCCACTTT	CASSPTGSSYNSPLHF
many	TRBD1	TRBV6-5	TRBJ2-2	TGTGCCAGCAGTTACGGACAGGGGCTAAACACCGGGGAGCTGTTTTTT	CASSYGQGLNTGELFF
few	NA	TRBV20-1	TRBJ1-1	TGCAGTGCTAGTTCGAAGTCAGCAAACACTGAAGCTTTCTTT	CSASSKSANTEAFF
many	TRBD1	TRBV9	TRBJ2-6	TGTGCCAGCAGCCCCAACGCTTGGACAGGGGGCGCTGGGGCCAACGTCCTGACTTTC	CASSPNAWTGGAGANVLTF
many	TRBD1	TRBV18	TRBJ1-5	TGTGCCAGCTCACGCTCGGGACAGGGAGGCCAGCCCCAGCATTTT	CASSRSGQGGQPQHF
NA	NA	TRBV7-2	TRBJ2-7	TGTGCCAGCAGCCGGACCCCTTGGGGTGACGAGCAGTACTTC	CASSRTPWGDEQYF
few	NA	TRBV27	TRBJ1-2	TGTGCCAGCAGTTTACGTAGTTCCTATGGCTACACCTTC	CASSLRSSYGYTF
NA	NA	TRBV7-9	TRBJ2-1	TGTGCCAGCAGCTTGGATTTTTCGGGCAGGGCCCCCCAGTTCTTC	CASSLDFSGRAPQFF
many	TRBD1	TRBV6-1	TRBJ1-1	TGTGCCAGTCACAGGGGGCGGACTGAAGCTTTCTTT	CASHRGRTEAFF
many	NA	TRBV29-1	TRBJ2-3	TGCAGCGTTGATGGAGGGGGAGATACGCAGTATTTT	CSVDGGGDTQYF
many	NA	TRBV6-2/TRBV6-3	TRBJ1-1	TGTGCCAGCAGGGACGACAGAGTCGAAGCTTTCTTT	CASRDDRVEAFF
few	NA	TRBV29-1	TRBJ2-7	TGCAGCGTTGCTGCTTGGAGTAACTCCTACGAGCAGTACTTC	CSVAAWSNSYEQYF
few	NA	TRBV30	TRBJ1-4	TGTGCCTGGAACCGGGAATCAACTAATGAAAAACTGTTTTTT	CAWNRESTNEKLFF
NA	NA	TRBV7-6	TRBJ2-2	TGTGCCAGCAGCACCCGACAGAACACCGGGGAGCTGTTTTTT	CASSTRQNTGELFF
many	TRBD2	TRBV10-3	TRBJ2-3	TGTGCCATCAGTGAACCTAGCGGGAGCCACACAGATACGCAGTATTTT	CAISEPSGSHTDTQYF
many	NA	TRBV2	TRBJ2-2	TGTGCCACTTTAGGGCAGGGGATTAAGTTGGCCACCGGGGAGCTGTTTTTT	CATLGQGIKLATGELFF
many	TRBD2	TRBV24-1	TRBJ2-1	TGTGCCACCAGTGCCCTTGGGACTAGCGGGAGAGCCTCCTACAATGAGCAGTTCTTC	CATSALGTSGRASYNEQFF
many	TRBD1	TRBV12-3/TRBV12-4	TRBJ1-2	TGTGCCAGCAGTTTTGGGACAGGGTATAGCTCTGGCTACACCTTC	CASSFGTGYSSGYTF
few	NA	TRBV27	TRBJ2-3	TGTGCCAGCAGTTTCCAGGGTCCCACAGATACGCAGTATTTT	CASSFQGPTDTQYF
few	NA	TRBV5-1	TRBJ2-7	TGCGCCAGCTGCCGGGACTCTGAGGCCGAGCAGTACTTC	CASCRDSEAEQYF
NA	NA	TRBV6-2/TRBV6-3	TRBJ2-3	TGTGCCAGCAGTCCCGGGACTTCTACCCATAGCACAGATACGCAGTATTTT	CASSPGTSTHSTDTQYF
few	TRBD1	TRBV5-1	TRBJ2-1	TGCGCCAGCAGCTTACAGGGGGTCTCCTACAATGAGCAGTTCTTC	CASSLQGVSYNEQFF
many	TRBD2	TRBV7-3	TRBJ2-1	TGTGCCAGCAGCCGTACGGGACTAGCGGGCGAAAGGCGAAACAATGAGCAGTTCTTC	CASSRTGLAGERRNNEQFF
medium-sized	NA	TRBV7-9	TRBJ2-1	TGTGCCAGCAGCCTAGGACACTGGCAGTTCTTC	CASSLGHWQFF
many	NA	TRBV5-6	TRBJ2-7	TGTGCCAGCAGTAGCCTAGCGACCTACGAGCAGTACTTC	CASSSLATYEQYF
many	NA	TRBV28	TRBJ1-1	TGTGCCAGCAGCAGGGGCTTGGAAGCTTTCTTT	CASSRGLEAFF
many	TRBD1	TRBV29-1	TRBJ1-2	TGCAGCGTTGAAGATGGACCGGGACAGGGGCTTGGCTACACCTTC	CSVEDGPGQGLGYTF
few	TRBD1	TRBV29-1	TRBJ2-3	TGCAGCGCCTGGGACAGGGGAGGCACAGATACGCAGTATTTT	CSAWDRGGTDTQYF
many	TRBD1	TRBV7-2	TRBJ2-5	TGTGCCAGCAGCGCGGGACAGGCGCAAGAGACCCAGTACTTC	CASSAGQAQETQYF
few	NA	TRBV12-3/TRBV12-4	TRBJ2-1	TGTGCCAGCAGTTTATCCCCGGGCAGGGGTACTGAGCAGTTCTTC	CASSLSPGRGTEQFF
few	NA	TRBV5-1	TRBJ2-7	TGCGCCAGCAGCTGGGGGGCTAGCGGAACCTACGAGCAGTACTTC	CASSWGASGTYEQYF
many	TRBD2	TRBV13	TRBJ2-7	TGTGCCAGCAGCCCTAGCGGGAGATACGAGCAGTACTTC	CASSPSGRYEQYF
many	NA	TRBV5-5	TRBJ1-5	TGTGCCAGCAGCTTGAGGGGGTTGAGCAATCAGCCCCAGCATTTT	CASSLRGLSNQPQHF
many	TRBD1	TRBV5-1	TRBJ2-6	TGCGCCAGCAGCTTGCAGGGGGCTCAAGGGGCCAACGTCCTGACTTTC	CASSLQGAQGANVLTF
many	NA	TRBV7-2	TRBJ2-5	TGTGCCAGCAGCTTAGGGGCAGGGATGGAGACCCAGTACTTC	CASSLGAGMETQYF
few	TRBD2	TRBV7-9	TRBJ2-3	TGTGCCAGCAGCCAGACTAGCGGGTATTCAGATACGCAGTATTTT	CASSQTSGYSDTQYF
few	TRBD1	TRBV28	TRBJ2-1	TGTGCCAGCAGTCTGACAGGGGGCAGATACAATGAGCAGTTCTTC	CASSLTGGRYNEQFF
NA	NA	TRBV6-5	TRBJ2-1	TGTGCCAGCAGTCGCTCTGCCGGGACCCCACGCTCCTACAATGAGCAGTTCTTC	CASSRSAGTPRSYNEQFF
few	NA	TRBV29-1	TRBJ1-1	TGCAGCGTTGAACGACCGCCGGGGAACACTGAAGCTTTCTTT	CSVERPPGNTEAFF
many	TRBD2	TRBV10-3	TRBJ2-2	TGTGCCACTGTAGGAAGGACTAGCGGGAACACCGGGGAGCTGTTTTTT	CATVGRTSGNTGELFF
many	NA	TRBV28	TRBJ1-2	TGTGCCAGCCGCTCGGGAGAGAACTATGGCTACACCTTC	CASRSGENYGYTF